The 9 T cell receptor beta chains reported below all come from one sample, sequenced in a study of cytotoxic CD8 clonotypes in ibrutinib-treated CLL. Sequenced by immunoSEQ multiplex PCR; TCRdb stores in-frame clones only, minus some. The sample lists roughly 250,000 clones; 70% were seen once. The sequencing used PBMCs, collected after 24 months of ibrutinib treatment. The origin of the receptors is a human donor with chronic lymphocytic leukemia.

The V and J genes are TRBV30 and TRBJ2-1; 12 bases align to TRBD2. Losses at the gene ends were 3 bases for V and 8 bases for J; bases not matched to a gene: 8. The CDR3 has 15 amino acids. In germline, CDR1 is GTSNPN, CDR2 SVGIG (reference sequence). The CDR3, as DNA: TGTGCCTGGAGCGAGACTAGCGGGAGTTGGTATGAGCAGTTCTTC. It is translated as CAWSETSGSWYEQFF.

The chain employs TRBV5-4 and TRBJ2-7; no reliable D call. Trimming left V 0 bases short and J 0 bases short, with 7 bases between. The CDR3 consists of 14 residues. Germline assignment: CDR1 SGHNT and CDR2 YYREEE (reference sequence). CDR3 sequence: CASSLDTGSYEQYF. In DNA form, the CDR3 reads TGTGCCAGCAGCTTGGACACGGGCTCCTACGAGCAGTACTTC.

The table lists this clone with a count of one. V and J are TRBV27 and TRBJ2-7, with 10 bases aligning to TRBD1. The CDR3 extends over 13 amino acids. With V trimmed by 1 base and J by 6 bases, 0 bases remained unmatched. In germline, CDR1 is MNHEY, CDR2 SMNVEV (reference sequence). The CDR3 reads CASSLWDRGEQYF. As DNA, the CDR3 is TGTGCCAGCAGTTTATGGGACAGGGGCGAGCAGTACTTC.

This chain links TRBV7-6 with TRBJ2-3; TRBD1 or TRBD2 may be the D gene (5 bases each). The ends were cut back, 5 bases at V and 1 base at J, with 16 bases in the middle. This CDR3 has 16 amino acids. Germline values: CDR1 SGHVS, CDR2 FNYEAQ. In DNA form, the CDR3 reads TGTGCCAGCAGCGGAGGACGGGACGGAGGCACAGATACGCAGTATTTT. This sequence encodes CASSGGRDGGTDTQYF. Full variable domain (rest looked up from reference TRBV7-6 and TRBJ2-3): GAGVSQSPRYKVTKRGQDVALRCDPISGHVSLYWYRQALGQGPEFLTYFNYEAQQDKSGLPNDRFSAERPEGSISTLTIQRTEQRDSAMYRCASSGGRDGGTDTQYFGPGTRLTVL.

The V gene is TRBV11-2, the J gene TRBJ2-5; TRBD2 matches 7 bases. The CDR3 extends over 14 amino acids. V lost 6 bases to trimming and J lost 4 bases; unmatched junction nucleotides: 8. Germline V lookup: CDR1 SGHAT, CDR2 FQNNGV. The CDR3 spells CASSPGLIGETQYF. CDR3 coding DNA: TGTGCCAGCAGTCCGGGACTAATTGGAGAGACCCAGTACTTC.

The sample holds one count of this clone. The chain is built from TRBV20-1 and TRBJ2-7, with unresolved D. Germline V CDR1 and CDR2: DFQATT, SNEGSKA (reference sequence). This CDR3 spans 10 amino acids. Trimming took off 8 bases at V and 5 bases at J, with 10 bases between the two ends. Written as DNA, the CDR3 is TGCAGTTCTTCGTCAAACGAGCAGTACTTC. Translation: CSSSSNEQYF.

V usage is TRBV5-1 and J usage is TRBJ2-2; TRBD2 aligns across 8 bases. This CDR3 contains 15 residues. The J segment lost 4 bases and the V segment lost 4 bases, leaving 6 bases of the junction unmatched. Germline CDR1 is SGHRS and CDR2 is YFSETQ. The CDR3 region is CASSTGTSITGELFF. The CDR3 nucleotides are TGCGCCAGCAGCACCGGGACTAGTATCACCGGGGAGCTGTTTTTT.

J is TRBJ2-5 and V is TRBV5-5; D is ambiguous. Trimming removed 0 bases at V and 7 bases at J, with 22 bases between. This CDR3 spans 17 amino acids. Germline-derived CDR1 and CDR2 are SGHKS and YYEKEE (reference sequence). CDR3 DNA sequence: TGTGCCAGCAGCTTGGGTGGCAGATCCTTTGACCTGAGGACCCAGTACTTC. Amino acid sequence: CASSLGGRSFDLRTQYF.

This chain links TRBV30 with TRBJ2-7; D call uncertain. The ends were cut back, 2 bases at V and 2 bases at J, with 13 bases in the middle. The CDR3 is made up of 14 amino acids. Germline CDR1 and CDR2: GTSNPN and SVGIG (reference sequence). The CDR3 protein is CAWSFPEIPYEQYF. In DNA, the CDR3 is TGTGCCTGGAGTTTTCCAGAAATTCCCTACGAGCAGTACTTC.